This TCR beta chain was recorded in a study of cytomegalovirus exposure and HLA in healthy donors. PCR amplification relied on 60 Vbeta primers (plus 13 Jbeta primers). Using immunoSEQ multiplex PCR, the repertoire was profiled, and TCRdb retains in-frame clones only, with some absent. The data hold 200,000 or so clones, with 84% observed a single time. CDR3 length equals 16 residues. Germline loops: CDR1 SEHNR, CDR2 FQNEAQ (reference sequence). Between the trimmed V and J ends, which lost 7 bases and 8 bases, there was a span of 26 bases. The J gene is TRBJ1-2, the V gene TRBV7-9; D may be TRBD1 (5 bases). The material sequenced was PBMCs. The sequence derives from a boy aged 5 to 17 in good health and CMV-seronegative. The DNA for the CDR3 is TGTGCCAGCACCACCTTGACTGCCCTAGGGGTGGACGGCTACACCTTC. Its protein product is CASTTLTALGVDGYTF.